These 13 T cell receptor beta chains were sequenced from one sample in a study of T cell clonality in common variable immunodeficiency. Sequencing used immunoSEQ multiplex PCR; TCRdb keeps in-frame clones, though not all of them. The sample yields 55,000 to 65,000 clones, without any singletons. Sequencing was carried out using peripheral blood mononuclear cells. These receptors originate from a person aged 18 to 75 in good health.

This clone was seen repeatedly, ten times or more. The read halts 3 residues ahead of the CDR3 end, with the missing end drawn from the germline J gene. J is TRBJ1-5 and V is TRBV6-2 or TRBV6-3, with 7 bases matching TRBD1. CDR1 is MNHEY, CDR2 SVGEGT, per germline. The CDR3 sequence is 14 residues long. V lost 5 bases and J lost 1; bases outside the gene matches: 2. The CDR3 sequence: CASSRGQSNQPQHF. The DNA read from the CDR3 is TGTGCCAGCAGTAGGGGACAGAGCAATCAGCCC.

At least ten counts were recorded for this clone. The CDR3 is cut off 3 residues early in the read; its end comes from the germline J gene. The chain links TRBV5-1 to TRBJ2-5, with a tentative D call TRBD1 (6 bases). The CDR3 length is 13 residues. V lost 6 bases and J 5 bases, leaving 14 bases between the germline ends. Germline V gene lookup returns CDR1 SGHRS and CDR2 YFSETQ. The DNA read from the CDR3 is TGCGCCAGCAATCTGGGGGCATCGGAGACC. Its translation: CASNLGASET. The whole CDR3 is CASNLGASETQYF.

This clone was seen ten or more times. The read halts 3 residues ahead of the CDR3 end, with the missing end drawn from the germline J gene. This rearrangement joins TRBV20-1 to TRBJ2-3, with 11 bases identical to TRBD2. Germline V gene data show CDR1 as DFQATT and CDR2 as SNEGSKA (reference sequence). The CDR3 is 17 residues long. V trimming: 0 bases; J trimming: 2 bases; junction bases outside the gene matches: 7. CDR3 DNA, as far as it was read: TGCAGTGCTAGAGATCCCGGACTAGCGGGTTTCACAGATACG. Encoded protein: CSARDPGLAGFTDT. The whole CDR3 protein is CSARDPGLAGFTDTQYF.

This clone has a count of ten or more. The sequence runs out 3 residues before the end of the CDR3; the remainder is reconstructed from the germline J gene. The J gene is TRBJ1-5, the V gene TRBV6-1; no clear D gene. This CDR3 spans 15 amino acids. Trimming cost V 3 bases and J 4 bases, with 13 bases left between them. The germline V gene has CDR1 MNHNS and CDR2 SASEGT. This CDR3 reads CASSDRGPLNQPQHF. Partial CDR3 DNA: TGTGCCAGCAGTGACAGAGGGCCCTTGAATCAGCCC.

This clone has at least ten counts. Read sequence stops 3 residues before the CDR3 end, and the germline J gene provides the missing end. The chain couples TRBV18 to TRBJ2-5; the D gene is possibly TRBD2 (6 bases). CDR1 is KGHSH, CDR2 LQKENI, per germline. V was pared by 1 base and J by 2 bases, with 14 bases between. There are 16 residues in the CDR3. The CDR3 here is CASSPRSTRSQETQYF. The CDR3 DNA, read in part, is TGTGCCAGCTCACCACGTTCGACTAGGTCTCAAGAGACC. The whole variable domain, remainder taken from reference TRBV18 and TRBJ2-5, is NAGVMQNPRHLVRRRGQEARLRCSPMKGHSHVYWYRQLPEEGLKFMVYLQKENIIDESGMPKERFSAEFPKEGPSILRIQQVVRGDSAAYFCASSPRSTRSQETQYFGPGTRLLVL.

This clone was recorded at least ten times. The read ends 3 residues shy of where the CDR3 ends; the end is completed using the germline J gene. The J gene is TRBJ2-7, the V gene TRBV7-2, with D perhaps matching TRBD1 (5 bases). Germline V gives CDR1 SGHTA, CDR2 FQGNSA. V lost 0 bases and J lost 6, with 15 bases in between. The CDR3 is made up of 15 amino acids. Incomplete CDR3 DNA: TGTGCCAGCAGCTTAGCAGGGGCGAGTTACGTCGAG. The encoded protein is CASSLAGASYVE. The entire CDR3 protein is CASSLAGASYVEQYF.

This clone has ten or more counts. The read halts 3 residues ahead of the CDR3 end, with the missing end drawn from the germline J gene. This sequence joins TRBV29-1 and TRBJ1-5; no firm D call. Germline values: CDR1 SQVTM, CDR2 ANQGSEA. Trimming removed 5 bases at V and 9 bases at J, with 14 bases between. The CDR3 runs to 12 residues. The covered CDR3 bases are TGCAGCGTTACGACCGCCTCAGGGCCC. Its protein is CSVTTASGP. The complete CDR3 sequence is CSVTTASGPQHF.

In its sample, this clone was seen many times. The read halts 3 residues ahead of the CDR3 end, with the missing end drawn from the germline J gene. The V gene is TRBV9, the J gene TRBJ2-3, with TRBD2 matching 8 bases. The CDR3 consists of 18 residues. Trimming took 7 bases from V and 2 from J; bases not matched to a gene: 18. The germline V gene has CDR1 SGDLS and CDR2 YYNGEE. CDR3 sequence: CASGDPVAGNVPTDTQYF. The DNA read from the CDR3 is TGTGCCAGCGGAGACCCGGTAGCGGGAAACGTCCCCACAGATACG.

This clone was counted at least ten times. Read sequence stops 3 residues before the CDR3 end, and the germline J gene provides the missing end. This chain links TRBV19 with TRBJ2-5, with D unclear. Germline V gives CDR1 LNHDA, CDR2 SQIVND (reference sequence). This CDR3 region has 14 residues. V lost 3 bases and J lost 0, with 8 bases in between. CDR3 region: CASSMFQDQETQYF. Incomplete CDR3 DNA: TGTGCCAGTAGTATGTTCCAGGACCAAGAGACC. The full variable domain, its missing parts supplied by reference TRBV19 and TRBJ2-5, is DGGITQSPKYLFRKEGQNVTLSCEQNLNHDAMYWYRQDPGQGLRLIYYSQIVNDFQKGDIAEGYSVSREKKESFPLTVTSAQKNPTAFYLCASSMFQDQETQYFGPGTRLLVL.

Many counts were recorded for this clone. The read stops 3 residues short of the end of the CDR3; the missing end is completed from the germline J gene. V gene TRBV20-1 combines with J gene TRBJ2-3; TRBD1 aligns across 8 bases. Germline loops: CDR1 DFQATT, CDR2 SNEGSKA (reference sequence). V was pared by 6 bases and J by 5 bases, with 7 bases of the junction left unmatched. This CDR3 spans 13 amino acids. The part of the CDR3 DNA that was read is TGCAGTGCCCCGGAACAGGGGGGAGATACG. Translating it yields CSAPEQGGDT. The full CDR3 reads CSAPEQGGDTQYF.

The table lists this clone with many counts. The sequence runs out 3 residues before the end of the CDR3; the remainder is reconstructed from the germline J gene. The chain is built from TRBV7-3 and TRBJ2-3, with TRBD1 identical over 8 bases. CDR3 length: 16 residues. Trimming cost V 0 bases and J 1 base; bases outside gene matches: 3. The V gene's germline CDR1 is SGHTA and CDR2 FQGTGA. The covered CDR3 bases are TGTGCCAGCAGCTTAACGGCACAGGGGGGCACAGATACG. Its protein is CASSLTAQGGTDT. The CDR3 reads in full as CASSLTAQGGTDTQYF.

The table lists this clone with many counts. The read terminates 3 residues ahead of where the CDR3 ends, so the germline J gene completes it. This chain joins TRBV5-4 and TRBJ2-5; D unclear. The CDR3 sequence is 15 residues long. The germline V gene encodes CDR1 SGHNT and CDR2 YYREEE (reference sequence). Trimming cost V 4 bases and J 5 bases, with 18 bases left between them. CDR3 bases read: TGTGCCAGCAGCATGAATCGGGTAGAGCTTGAGACC. This gives the protein CASSMNRVELET. Given in full, the CDR3 is CASSMNRVELETQYF.

This clone was counted many times. From the germline J gene comes the end of the CDR3, since the read stops 3 residues before it. The same CDR3 arises from other DNA sequences in this sample as well. The chain recombines TRBV9 with TRBJ2-7, with 8 nucleotides matching TRBD2. The CDR3 loop spans 14 amino acids. The trim removed 0 bases at V and 3 bases at J, leaving 2 bases unmatched. Germline V gene data show CDR1 as SGDLS and CDR2 as YYNGEE. The chain's CDR3 is CASSVGLAGYEQYF. The part of the CDR3 DNA that was read is TGTGCCAGCAGCGTAGGGCTAGCGGGCTACGAG.